This record covers a single T cell receptor beta chain. Its antigen is still unknown. Base qualities are not at hand, and no much larger clone is one base apart. From the cysteine through the phenylalanine, the CDR3 covers 17 amino acids. Only the CDR3 DNA is retained, 51 bases long and in frame from the first base. CDR1 and CDR2, looked up from the germline V gene, are SGHVS and FQNEAQ. V is trimmed back by 5 bases and J by 0 bases, and the junction contains 9 bases that no gene match accounts for. At diagnosis, peripheral blood, uninvolved tumor-adjacent lung and tumor were collected and were preserved as a mix of fresh-frozen and FFPE material. For TCR repertoire profiling, blood samples were analyzed as peripheral blood mononuclear cells. The immunoSEQ Assay was used to sequence TCR beta CDR3 regions from DNA. The paper's data handling went like this. T cell density was computed as TCR beta template counts normalized to usable DNA estimated by amplifying housekeeping genes. Richness was estimated with the preseqR package, extrapolating to 400,000 templates for PBMC samples and 120,000 templates for tissue samples. Clonality was defined by subtracting Pielou's evenness from one. Differential abundance testing on productive amino-acid clonotypes, with a minimum total count of 5 and an alpha of 0.1, was used to identify tissue-enriched TCRs. The Jaccard Index and the Morisita Overlap Index were used to measure repertoire overlap between compartments. TCR beta CDR3s were clustered by GLIPH together with public tetramer-defined viral CDR3s, and at least three viral sequences plus V-gene enrichment were required for viral motifs. The clones in this table, taken by TCRdb from immuneACCESS, are in-frame only. Not every clone is retained; where verified, under half of the shortfall comes from an unresolved V gene, and the cause of the rest is unknown. V, J and clone size were drawn from that table, and D and trimming were deduced from the DNA. Within this sample are approximately 61,000 clones, with roughly 90% of them counted one time only. The leading ten clones occupy approximately 5.2% of the sample.

The data are from a study of T cells in localized non-small cell lung cancer (dated by TCRdb to about 2020). As for the study more broadly: The study examined T cell repertoires in roughly 240 patients with early-stage NSCLC and compared tumors with uninvolved tumor-adjacent lungs. The cohort consisted of roughly 240 treatment-naive NSCLC patients whose localized lung tumors had been resected. Of the NSCLC patients, 129 were male and about a hundred were female, and the mean age was about 69 years. The study at large found these results: The highest T cell clonality was observed in uninvolved tumor-adjacent lung, where clonality exceeded that of tumor, suggesting that antigenic responses were more focused in uninvolved tumor-adjacent lung. Higher T cell density in blood was associated with longer overall survival, whereas higher clonality in adjacent lung was associated with shorter survival. Because multi-region tumor sequencing was not performed, intratumor heterogeneity could not be ruled out. A median of around 50 of the top 100 tumor clones were detected in paired uninvolved adjacent lung, and 25 to 35 of these tumor clones were also found among the top 100 clones of the paired uninvolved adjacent lung. Because the study design was exploratory, TCR variables were selected using unadjusted p-values without false-discovery rate correction.

The V and J segments used are TRBV7-8 and TRBJ2-7; TRBD2 agrees with 11 junctional bases. The starting material was peripheral blood, obtained before any cancer treatment. This clonotype originated in a woman aged 35-75 years with stage I lung adenocarcinoma. Here is the DNA: TGTGCCAGCAGCCCCCGACAGACTAGCGGGGCCTCCTACGAGCAGTACTTC. The translation is CASSPRQTSGASYEQYF.